The clone carrying this T cell receptor beta chain was recorded a few times. At one end, the junction sequence differs from germline, possibly due to a read error. CDR3 size: 15 residues. Germline V gene data show CDR1 as SGDLS and CDR2 as YYNGEE. Donors each provided roughly 11 milliliters of peripheral blood. The data belong to a study of blood T cells in healthy people across ages. It was with a sample-barcoded 5' primer and a J-beta primer mix that a second PCR of roughly 7 to 12 cycles was run. MiXCR, applied by TCRdb to the 5' RACE reads, yields one record per CDR3 protein. The sample carries more than 750,000 distinct CDR3 sequences, roughly 28% recorded once. These data were also filed under a second study, of T cells of mothers and their children.

Source material: blood. The genes are TRBV9 and TRBJ1-2; 9 positions agree with TRBD1. This receptor was taken from a woman between 35 and 50 years old in good health. The CDR3 reads CASSPRRTGDYDYTF. The CDR3 bases are TGTGCCAGCAGCCCCCGCAGGACAGGGGACTATGACTACACCTTC.